Many counts were recorded for the clone carrying this T cell receptor (beta chain). This entry is derived from a study of Graves' ophthalmopathy and Graves' hyperthyroidism. Study-wide context: Pretreatment peripheral blood was obtained at initial diagnosis.

Investigators amplified TCR beta CDR3 regions from RNA transcripts. A first-round RT-PCR used HTBI primers, followed by a second-round multiplex PCR. In TCRdb, the multiplex PCR reads were re-called with MiXCR into one record per CDR3 protein. The sample shows about 400,000 distinct CDR3 sequences, more than 20% of them seen only once. V was shortened by 1 base and J by 7 bases, with 17 bases between the two germline ends. The CDR3 has 16 amino acids. Ophthalmopathy not arising within 18 months of follow-up defined hyperthyroidism as stable. The source of the PBMCs was 8.5 to 10 ml of fresh peripheral blood.

Sequenced sample: peripheral blood. This TCR was sampled from a woman between 18 and 29 years old with stable Graves' hyperthyroidism. The V gene is TRBV12-3 or TRBV12-4, the J gene TRBJ1-5; D uncertain. The DNA of the CDR3 is TGTGCCAGCAGTTTAGGGCGGCCGAAGGCAGGCCAGCCCCAGCATTTT. Protein product: CASSLGRPKAGQPQHF.